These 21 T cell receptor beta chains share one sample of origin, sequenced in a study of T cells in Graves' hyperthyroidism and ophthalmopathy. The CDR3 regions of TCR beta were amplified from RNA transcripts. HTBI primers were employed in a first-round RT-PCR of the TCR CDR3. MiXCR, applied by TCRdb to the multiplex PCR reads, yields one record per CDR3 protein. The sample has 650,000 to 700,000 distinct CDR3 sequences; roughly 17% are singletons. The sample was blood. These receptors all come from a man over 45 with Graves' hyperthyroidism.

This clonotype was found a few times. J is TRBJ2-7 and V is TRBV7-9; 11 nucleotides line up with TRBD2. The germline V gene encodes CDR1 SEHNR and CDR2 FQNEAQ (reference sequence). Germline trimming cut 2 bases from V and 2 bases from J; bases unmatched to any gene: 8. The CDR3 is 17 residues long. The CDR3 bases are TGTGCCAGCAGCTTAATATTGACTAGCGGGACTCCCTACGAGCAGTACTTC. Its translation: CASSLILTSGTPYEQYF.

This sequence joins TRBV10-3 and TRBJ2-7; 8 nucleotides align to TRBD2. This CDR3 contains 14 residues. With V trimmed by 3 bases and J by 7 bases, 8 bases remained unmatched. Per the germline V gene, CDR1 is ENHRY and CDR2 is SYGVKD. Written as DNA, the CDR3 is TGTGCCATCAGTGATGTTAGCGGGATGGGGGAGCAGTACTTC. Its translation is CAISDVSGMGEQYF.

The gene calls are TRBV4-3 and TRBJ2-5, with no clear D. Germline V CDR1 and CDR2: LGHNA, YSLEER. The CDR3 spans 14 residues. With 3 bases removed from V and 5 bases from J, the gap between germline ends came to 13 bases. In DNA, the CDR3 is TGCGCCAGCAGCCAGGGATTCGGTAGGGAGACCCAGTACTTC. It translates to CASSQGFGRETQYF.

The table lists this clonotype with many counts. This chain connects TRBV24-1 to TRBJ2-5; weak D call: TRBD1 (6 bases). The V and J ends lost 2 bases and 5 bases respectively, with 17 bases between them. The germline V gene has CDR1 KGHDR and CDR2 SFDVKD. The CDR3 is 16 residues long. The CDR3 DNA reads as TGTGCCACCAGTGATTCTTCCAGGGGAGATTTTGAGACCCAGTACTTC. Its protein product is CATSDSSRGDFETQYF.

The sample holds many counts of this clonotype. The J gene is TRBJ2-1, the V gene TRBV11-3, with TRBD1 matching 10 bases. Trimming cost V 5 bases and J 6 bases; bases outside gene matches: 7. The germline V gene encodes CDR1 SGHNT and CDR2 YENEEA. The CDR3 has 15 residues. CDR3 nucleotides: TGTGCCAGCAGCCTCGGGACAGGGGTATTCAATGAGCAGTTCTTC. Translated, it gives CASSLGTGVFNEQFF.

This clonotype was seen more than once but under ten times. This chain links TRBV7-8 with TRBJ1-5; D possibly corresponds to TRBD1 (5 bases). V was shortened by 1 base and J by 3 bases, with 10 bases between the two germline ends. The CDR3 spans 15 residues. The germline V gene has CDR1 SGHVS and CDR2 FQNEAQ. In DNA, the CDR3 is TGTGCCAGCAGCTTAGTTTTCAGGGACAATCAGCCCCAGCATTTT. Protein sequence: CASSLVFRDNQPQHF.

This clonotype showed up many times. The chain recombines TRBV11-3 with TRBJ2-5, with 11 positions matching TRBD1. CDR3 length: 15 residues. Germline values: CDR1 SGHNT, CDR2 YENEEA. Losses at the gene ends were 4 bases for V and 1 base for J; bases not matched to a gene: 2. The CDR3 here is CASSSGTGGQETQYF. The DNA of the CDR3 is TGTGCCAGCAGCTCCGGGACAGGGGGCCAAGAGACCCAGTACTTC.

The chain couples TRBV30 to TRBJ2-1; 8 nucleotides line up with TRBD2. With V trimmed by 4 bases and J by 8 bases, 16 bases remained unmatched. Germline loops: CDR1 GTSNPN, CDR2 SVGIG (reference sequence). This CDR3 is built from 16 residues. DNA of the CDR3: TGTGCCTGGAACCGCGGGACTAGGGGCCCTACGGATGAGCAGTTCTTC. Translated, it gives CAWNRGTRGPTDEQFF.

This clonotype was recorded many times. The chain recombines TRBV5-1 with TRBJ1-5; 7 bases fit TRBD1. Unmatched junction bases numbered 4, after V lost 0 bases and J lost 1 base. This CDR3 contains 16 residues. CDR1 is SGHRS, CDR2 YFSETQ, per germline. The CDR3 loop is CASSLEPGQSNQPQHF. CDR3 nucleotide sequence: TGCGCCAGCAGCTTGGAACCGGGACAGAGCAATCAGCCCCAGCATTTT.

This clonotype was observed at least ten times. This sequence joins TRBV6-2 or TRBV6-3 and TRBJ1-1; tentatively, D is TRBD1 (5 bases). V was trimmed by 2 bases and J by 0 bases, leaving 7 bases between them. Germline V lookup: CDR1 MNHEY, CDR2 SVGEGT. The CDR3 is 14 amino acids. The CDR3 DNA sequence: TGTGCCAGCAGTTACCAGGGATTGAACACTGAAGCTTTCTTT. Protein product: CASSYQGLNTEAFF.

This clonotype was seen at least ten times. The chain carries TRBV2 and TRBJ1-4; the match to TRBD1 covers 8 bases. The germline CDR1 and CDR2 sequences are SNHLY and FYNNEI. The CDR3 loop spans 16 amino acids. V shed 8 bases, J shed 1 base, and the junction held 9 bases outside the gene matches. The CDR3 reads CASSWQGAGTNEKLFF. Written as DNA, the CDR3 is TGTGCCAGCTCGTGGCAGGGGGCAGGAACTAATGAAAAACTGTTTTTT.

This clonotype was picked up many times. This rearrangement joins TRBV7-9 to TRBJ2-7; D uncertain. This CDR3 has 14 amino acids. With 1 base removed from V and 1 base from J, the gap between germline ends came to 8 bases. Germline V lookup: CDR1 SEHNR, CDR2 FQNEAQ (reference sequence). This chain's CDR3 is CASSLDVSSYEQYF. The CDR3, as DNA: TGTGCCAGCAGCTTAGATGTCAGTTCCTACGAGCAGTACTTC.

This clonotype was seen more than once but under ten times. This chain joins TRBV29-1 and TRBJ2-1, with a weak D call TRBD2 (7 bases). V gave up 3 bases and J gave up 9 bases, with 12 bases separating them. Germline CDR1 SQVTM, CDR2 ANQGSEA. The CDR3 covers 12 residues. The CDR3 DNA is TGCAGCGTTGAGGGAGGGGGTTCTGAGCAGTTCTTC. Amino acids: CSVEGGGSEQFF.

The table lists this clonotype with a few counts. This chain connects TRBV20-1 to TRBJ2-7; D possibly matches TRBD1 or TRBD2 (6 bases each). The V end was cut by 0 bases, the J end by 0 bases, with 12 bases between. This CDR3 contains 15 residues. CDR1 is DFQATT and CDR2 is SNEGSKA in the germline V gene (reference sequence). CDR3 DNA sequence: TGCAGTGCTAGAGATCATGGGGGGCTCTCCTACGAGCAGTACTTC. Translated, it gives CSARDHGGLSYEQYF.

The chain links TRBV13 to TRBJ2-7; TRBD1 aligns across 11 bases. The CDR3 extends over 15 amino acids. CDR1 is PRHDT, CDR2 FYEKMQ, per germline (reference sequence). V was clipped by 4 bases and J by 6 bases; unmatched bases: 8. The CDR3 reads CASSSPDRGLGEQYF. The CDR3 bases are TGTGCCAGCAGCTCCCCGGACAGGGGGCTGGGCGAGCAGTACTTC.

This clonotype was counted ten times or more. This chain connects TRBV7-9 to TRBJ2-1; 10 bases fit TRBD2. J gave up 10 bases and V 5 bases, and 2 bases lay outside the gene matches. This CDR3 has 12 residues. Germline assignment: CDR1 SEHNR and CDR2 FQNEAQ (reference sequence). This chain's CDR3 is CASSPTSGEQFF. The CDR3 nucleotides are TGTGCCAGCAGCCCGACTAGCGGGGAGCAGTTCTTC.

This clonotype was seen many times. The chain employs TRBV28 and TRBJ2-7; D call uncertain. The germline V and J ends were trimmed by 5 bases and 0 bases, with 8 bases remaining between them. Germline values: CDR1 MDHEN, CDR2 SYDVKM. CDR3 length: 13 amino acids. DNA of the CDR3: TGTGCCAGCAGTCCCCGCCCCTCCTACGAGCAGTACTTC. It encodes CASSPRPSYEQYF.

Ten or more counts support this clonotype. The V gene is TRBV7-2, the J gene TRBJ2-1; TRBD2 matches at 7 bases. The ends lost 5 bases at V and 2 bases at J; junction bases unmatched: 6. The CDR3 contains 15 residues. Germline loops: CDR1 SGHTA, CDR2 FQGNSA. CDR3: CASSPSSGAYNEQFF. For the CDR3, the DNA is TGTGCCAGCAGCCCCTCTAGCGGAGCCTACAATGAGCAGTTCTTC.

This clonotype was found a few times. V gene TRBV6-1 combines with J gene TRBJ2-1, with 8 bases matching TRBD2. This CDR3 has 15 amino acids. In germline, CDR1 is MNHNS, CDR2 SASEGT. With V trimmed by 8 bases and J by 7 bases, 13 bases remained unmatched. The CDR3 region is CASQGTGRARNEQFF. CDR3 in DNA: TGTGCCAGCCAGGGGACCGGGAGGGCCAGGAATGAGCAGTTCTTC.

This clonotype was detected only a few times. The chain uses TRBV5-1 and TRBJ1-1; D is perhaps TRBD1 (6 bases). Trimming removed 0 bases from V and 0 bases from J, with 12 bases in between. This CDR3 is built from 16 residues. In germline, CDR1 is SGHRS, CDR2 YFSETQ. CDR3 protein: CASSLVEGGMNTEAFF. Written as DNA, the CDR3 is TGCGCCAGCAGCTTGGTAGAGGGGGGCATGAACACTGAAGCTTTCTTT.

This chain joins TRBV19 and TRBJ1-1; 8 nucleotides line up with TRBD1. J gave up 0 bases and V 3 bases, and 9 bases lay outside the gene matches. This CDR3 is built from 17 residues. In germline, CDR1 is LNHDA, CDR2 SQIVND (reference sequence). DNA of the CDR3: TGTGCCAGTAGTATCGGGACAGGACGATCGATGAACACTGAAGCTTTCTTT. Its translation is CASSIGTGRSMNTEAFF.